This TCR beta chain emerged from a study of OX40 agonist ivuxolimab in advanced cancers. Whole-study context: Participants could have had prior anti-PD-1, anti-PD-L1 or anti-CTLA-4 therapy, and around 40% had some.

This clone has only one observation. Its target is unknown. Points from the study as a whole: Both CD4+ and CD8+ T cell populations in blood had undergone clonal expansion by week 6 at 0.1 to 3.0 mg/kg.

TCRdb's table, derived via immunoSEQ multiplex PCR, lists solely in-frame clones and lacks some. The sample has about 70,000 clones; roughly 80% are singletons. This receptor was obtained from an adult with an advanced solid tumor such as melanoma, head and neck, liver or kidney cancer. Specimen: CD4+ or CD8+ T cells sorted from blood, collected in a trial of the OX40 agonist ivuxolimab.

For the CDR3, the DNA is TGCAGCGTTGTCGAGACTAGCGGGGGATGGCAGTTCTTC. Its translation is CSVVETSGGWQFF. V and J are TRBV29-1 and TRBJ2-1; TRBD2 agrees at 12 bases. This CDR3 has 13 amino acids. The V segment lost 4 bases and the J segment 12 bases; nucleotides outside the gene matches: 7. Germline CDR1 reads SQVTM; CDR2 reads ANQGSEA.